The next 6 T cell receptor beta chains were all read from a single sample in a study of cytomegalovirus exposure and HLA in healthy donors. Method: immunoSEQ multiplex PCR; TCRdb's copy keeps in-frame clones and lacks some. Among approximately 120,000 clones listed, 88% were seen once. Sample: PBMCs. The receptors derive from a woman aged 18-30 years in good health and CMV-seronegative.

The chain employs TRBV11-3 and TRBJ2-1; maybe TRBD2 (6 bases). V lost 0 bases and J 11 bases, leaving 11 bases between the germline ends. The CDR3 length is 13 residues. CDR1 and CDR2 (germline): SGHNT, YENEEA. This CDR3 is CASSLDRGEKQFF. The CDR3 coding sequence is TGTGCCAGCAGCTTAGATCGCGGGGAGAAGCAGTTCTTC. Drawing the rest from reference TRBV11-3 and TRBJ2-1, the complete variable domain is EAGVVQSPRYKIIEKKQPVAFWCNPISGHNTLYWYLQNLGQGPELLIRYENEEAVDDSQLPKDRFSAERLKGVDSTLKIQPAELGDSAVYLCASSLDRGEKQFFGPGTRLTVL.

The chain links TRBV18 to TRBJ1-2; D is unresolved. CDR1 and CDR2 from the germline V gene are KGHSH and LQKENI. The V and J ends lost 6 bases and 5 bases respectively, with 10 bases between them. CDR3 length: 12 residues. DNA for the CDR3: TGTGCCAGCTCCCGAGGAGGGTATGGCTACACCTTC. The encoded protein is CASSRGGYGYTF.

The chain combines TRBV5-4 with TRBJ2-3, with a weak D call TRBD2 (5 bases). V was pared by 4 bases and J by 2 bases, with 11 bases between. Germline values: CDR1 SGHNT, CDR2 YYREEE (reference sequence). This CDR3 has 14 amino acids. This chain's CDR3 is CASSPGEHTDTQYF. DNA of the CDR3: TGTGCCAGCAGCCCCGGGGAACACACAGATACGCAGTATTTT. Filled out from reference TRBV5-4 and TRBJ2-3, the complete variable domain reads ETGVTQSPTHLIKTRGQQVTLRCSSQSGHNTVSWYQQALGQGPQFIFQYYREEENGRGNFPPRFSGLQFPNYSSELNVNALELDDSALYLCASSPGEHTDTQYFGPGTRLTVL.

The genes are TRBV27 and TRBJ2-7; D may be TRBD1 (5 bases). Germline loops: CDR1 MNHEY, CDR2 SMNVEV (reference sequence). The CDR3 is 11 residues long. Trimming shortened V by 4 bases and J by 5 bases, and 6 bases separated the two germline ends. The CDR3 loop reads CASSWGHEQYF. The CDR3 DNA sequence: TGTGCCAGCAGTTGGGGCCACGAGCAGTACTTC.

The rearrangement joins TRBV7-3 to TRBJ2-2, with a possible D match to TRBD1 (6 bases). The CDR3 runs 14 residues. CDR1 and CDR2 (germline): SGHTA, FQGTGA. The germline V and J ends were trimmed by 5 bases and 6 bases, with 13 bases remaining between them. CDR3: CASSPQTGAGELFF. Here the CDR3 DNA reads TGTGCCAGCAGCCCCCAGACAGGCGCCGGGGAGCTGTTTTTT.

V is TRBV5-1 and J is TRBJ1-2; the D gene is possibly TRBD1 (5 bases). The CDR3 has 12 amino acids. V lost 4 bases, J lost 5 bases, and 9 bases lay in between. CDR1 is SGHRS, CDR2 YFSETQ, per germline. CDR3 coding DNA: TGCGCCAGCAGCCCAGGGCTGTATGGCTACACCTTC. This sequence encodes CASSPGLYGYTF.